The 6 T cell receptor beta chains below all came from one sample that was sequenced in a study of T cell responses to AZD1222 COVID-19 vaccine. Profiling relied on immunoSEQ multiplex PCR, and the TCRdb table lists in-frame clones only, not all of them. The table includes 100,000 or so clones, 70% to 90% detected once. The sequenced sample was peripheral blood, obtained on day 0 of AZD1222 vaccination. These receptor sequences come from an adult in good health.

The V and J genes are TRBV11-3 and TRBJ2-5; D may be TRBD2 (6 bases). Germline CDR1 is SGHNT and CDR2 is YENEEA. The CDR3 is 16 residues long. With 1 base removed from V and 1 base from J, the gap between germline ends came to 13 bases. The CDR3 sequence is CASSLVGLGGQETQYF. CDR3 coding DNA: TGTGCCAGCAGCTTAGTGGGGCTGGGGGGCCAAGAGACCCAGTACTTC. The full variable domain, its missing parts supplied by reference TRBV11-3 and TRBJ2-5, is EAGVVQSPRYKIIEKKQPVAFWCNPISGHNTLYWYLQNLGQGPELLIRYENEEAVDDSQLPKDRFSAERLKGVDSTLKIQPAELGDSAVYLCASSLVGLGGQETQYFGPGTRLLVL.

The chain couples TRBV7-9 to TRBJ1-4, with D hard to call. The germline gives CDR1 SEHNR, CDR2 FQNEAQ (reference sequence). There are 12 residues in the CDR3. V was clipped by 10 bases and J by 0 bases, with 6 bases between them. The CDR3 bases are TGTGCCACTGGTGCAACTAATGAAAAACTGTTTTTT. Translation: CATGATNEKLFF.

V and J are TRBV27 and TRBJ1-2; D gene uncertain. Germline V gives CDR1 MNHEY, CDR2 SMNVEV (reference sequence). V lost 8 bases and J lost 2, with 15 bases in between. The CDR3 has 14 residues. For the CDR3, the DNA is TGTGCCAGCCGAGCGATTTTCCGGAACTATGGCTACACCTTC. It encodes CASRAIFRNYGYTF.

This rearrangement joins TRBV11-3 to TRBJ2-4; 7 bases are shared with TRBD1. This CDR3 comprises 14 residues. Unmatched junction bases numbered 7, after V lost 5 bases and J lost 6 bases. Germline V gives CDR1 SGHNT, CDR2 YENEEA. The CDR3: CASSPGQAGNIQYF. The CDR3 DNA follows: TGTGCCAGCAGCCCCGGACAGGCTGGAAACATTCAGTACTTC.

CDR3 region: CASSIGTMVSDTIYF. As DNA, the CDR3 is TGTGCCAGCAGCATCGGGACAATGGTATCCGACACCATATATTTT. The chain employs TRBV11-1 and TRBJ1-3; D is perhaps TRBD1 (6 bases). This CDR3 is 15 amino acids long. Germline assignment: CDR1 SGHAT and CDR2 FQDESV (reference sequence). V was pared by 5 bases and J by 8 bases, with 19 bases between.

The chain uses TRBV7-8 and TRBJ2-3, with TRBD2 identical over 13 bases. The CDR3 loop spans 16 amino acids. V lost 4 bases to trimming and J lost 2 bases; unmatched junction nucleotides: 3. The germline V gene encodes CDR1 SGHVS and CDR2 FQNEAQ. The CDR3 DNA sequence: TGTGCCAGCAGCTGGGGACTAGCGGGATACACAGATACGCAGTATTTT. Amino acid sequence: CASSWGLAGYTDTQYF.